The TCR beta chain under discussion was sequenced for a study of T-cell reconstitution after alpha-beta-depleted transplantation in children. CDR1 SNHLY and CDR2 FYNNEI come from the germline V gene. The germline V and J ends were trimmed by 2 bases and 6 bases, with 1 base remaining between them. CDR3 length equals 10 residues. It was with unique molecular identifiers that the TCRbeta library was prepared. Each CDR3 protein gets one entry after TCRdb re-called the PCR reads with MiXCR. Among approximately 520,000 distinct CDR3 sequences listed, about 33% were seen once. This chain uses TRBV2 with TRBJ1-2; D is ambiguous. The sequenced sample was PBMCs from the stem cell graft donor, obtained from the stem cell graft. This receptor was identified in a human donor who donated a stem cell graft to a child with aplastic anemia. The CDR3 loop reads CASSEHGYTF. In nucleotides, the CDR3 is TGTGCCAGCAGTGAACATGGCTACACCTTC.